This T cell receptor beta chain derives from a study of graft-versus-host responses after intestinal transplantation. Study-wide context: Transplantation in recipients was multivisceral, liver-intestinal, or isolated intestinal. All recipients were given anti-thymocyte globulin induction, and tacrolimus and steroids were then administered for around three years.

Comment on this clone: Its cognate antigen is unknown.

Study-level results: The authors found GvH clones in recipient marrow, some appearing first in ileum or blood. High graft-versus-host to host-versus-graft clonal ratios were seen in allografts of patients with graft-donor T cell macrochimerism.

Processing was applied to graft tissue in order to liberate intraepithelial and lamina propria lymphocytes. The protocol was immunoSEQ multiplex PCR, while the TCRdb copy is restricted to in-frame clones and leaves out a portion. The sample lists around 20,000 clones, just over 75% seen once, with roughly 3% in the top ten. The sample was ileum tissue, taken 12 days after intestinal transplant. This clonotype was obtained from a human patient who received an intestinal transplant, so some T cells may come from the graft donor.

CDR3 region: CASSLVGGGELNQPQHF. For the CDR3, the DNA is TGTGCCAGCAGCTTAGTCGGTGGGGGGGAACTCAATCAGCCCCAGCATTTT. This chain links TRBV7-3 with TRBJ1-5; D is perhaps TRBD1 (5 bases). Trimming left V 2 bases short and J 3 bases short, with 17 bases between. This CDR3 spans 17 amino acids. From germline, CDR1 is SGHTA and CDR2 FQGTGA.